This TCR beta chain derives from a study of blood T cell repertoires in COVID-19. Study-wide background: Acute-phase and convalescent COVID-19 samples originated in the United States, Italy and Spain. The analysed material was cDNA or gDNA that came from T cells, B-cell-depleted T cells, or PBMCs.

Germline CDR1 is MNHEY and CDR2 is SVGAGI. The CDR3 sequence is 16 residues long. The V and J ends lost 0 bases and 4 bases respectively, with 13 bases between them. Per the original methods: Amplification of reference gene primers provided the estimated nucleated cell counts. Repertoires were generated with immunoSEQ multiplex PCR, while TCRdb's copy carries only in-frame clones and drops some. That table gives V, J and clone size, and the DNA gave D and trimming. Of approximately 300,000 clones in the sample, over 70% were seen once. The receptor's source is a woman between 45 and 60 years old with acute or convalescent COVID-19. The chain combines TRBV6-5 with TRBJ1-3; tentative D call: TRBD1 (5 bases). The source material was peripheral blood. CDR3 amino acids: CASSYSGRADGNTIYF. In nucleotides, the CDR3 is TGTGCCAGCAGTTACTCAGGCAGGGCGGACGGAAACACCATATATTTT.